The 20 T cell receptor beta chains presented below share a single source sample, sequenced in a study of T cells in women clearing cervical HPV infection (dated by TCRdb to the late 2010s). Library generation was performed with the immunoSEQ multiplex PCR assay. TCRdb took over this immuneACCESS table, retaining in-frame rearrangements with V and J assigned. Such tables are incomplete; in checked studies, under half of the missing clones stem from an unresolved V gene, and the remainder is unexplained. The table kept for this sample lists tens of thousands of clones. 6.6% of the sample comes from the top ten. Sequencing was carried out using blood buffy coat. The source of these receptors is a woman aged 18 to 75 with a cervical HPV16 infection that either progressed to CIN3+ or cleared (not recorded which).

Turning to this clone: Read sequence stops 3 residues before the CDR3 end, and the germline J gene provides the missing end. This rearrangement joins TRBV29-1 to TRBJ2-7, with D tentatively TRBD2 (6 bases). The CDR3 extends over 14 amino acids. CDR1 is SQVTM, CDR2 ANQGSEA, per germline. The V end lost 4 bases, the J end lost 2 bases, and 15 bases lay between the germline ends. CDR3 protein: CSVAGLARTYEQYF. The sequenced CDR3 bases are TGCAGCGTTGCGGGTCTAGCGCGAACCTACGAG.

Remarks on this clone: The DNA ends 3 residues before the CDR3 does, and the rest of the CDR3 is filled in from the germline J gene. The chain carries TRBV7-9 and TRBJ1-1, with 7 nucleotides matching TRBD1. V trimming: 5 bases; J trimming: 5 bases; junction bases outside the gene matches: 8. The germline CDR1 and CDR2 sequences are SEHNR and FQNEAQ (reference sequence). The CDR3 sequence is 14 residues long. The covered CDR3 bases are TGTGCCAGCAGCCCACCACAGGGGAGGACTGAA. Protein: CASSPPQGRTE. In full, the CDR3 reads CASSPPQGRTEAFF. The variable domain in full, completed from reference TRBV7-9 and TRBJ1-1, reads DTGVSQNPRHKITKRGQNVTFRCDPISEHNRLYWYRQTLGQGPEFLTYFQNEAQLEKSRLLSDRFSAERPKGSFSTLEIQRTEQGDSAMYLCASSPPQGRTEAFFGQGTRLTVV.

In regard to this clone: The sequence runs out 3 residues before the end of the CDR3; the remainder is reconstructed from the germline J gene. The rearrangement uses TRBV20-1 and TRBJ2-7, with TRBD1 matching over 8 bases. The germline V gene encodes CDR1 DFQATT and CDR2 SNEGSKA (reference sequence). The CDR3 spans 13 residues. The ends lost 3 bases at V and 2 bases at J; junction bases unmatched: 3. CDR3 in amino acids: CSASADRAYEQYF. The part of the CDR3 DNA that was read is TGCAGTGCTAGCGCGGACAGGGCCTACGAG.

In the case of this clone: The DNA ends 3 residues before the CDR3 does, and the rest of the CDR3 is filled in from the germline J gene. This chain uses TRBV20-1 with TRBJ1-5; D not certain. Trimming shortened V by 6 bases and J by 1 base, and 19 bases separated the two germline ends. Germline V gives CDR1 DFQATT, CDR2 SNEGSKA (reference sequence). The CDR3 runs to 16 residues. CDR3 DNA, as far as it was read: TGCAGTGCCCCGTCCGGGTCCGGCGGAAGCAATCAGCCC. Translation: CSAPSGSGGSNQP. From start to end, the CDR3 is CSAPSGSGGSNQPQHF.

About this clone: Sequencing ends 3 residues short of the CDR3 end; the germline J gene provides the rest. The V call is TRBV19, the J call TRBJ1-5; 8 nucleotides agree with TRBD1. The germline CDR1 and CDR2 sequences are LNHDA and SQIVND (reference sequence). The CDR3 is made up of 15 amino acids. V lost 5 bases and J lost 2; bases outside the gene matches: 5. Partial CDR3 DNA: TGTGCCAGTAGTTGGGGACAGGAACGCAATCAGCCC. The encoded protein is CASSWGQERNQP. Given in full, the CDR3 is CASSWGQERNQPQHF.

About this clone itself: Coverage ceases 3 residues before the CDR3 finishes, and the germline J gene fills in the end. J is TRBJ1-2 and V is TRBV5-1; 9 bases agree with TRBD1. The germline V gene encodes CDR1 SGHRS and CDR2 YFSETQ. V trimming: 4 bases; J trimming: 0 bases; junction bases outside the gene matches: 4. CDR3 length: 15 residues. The part of the CDR3 DNA that was read is TGCGCCAGCAGCCCTACAGGGGGCACTAACTATGGC. It encodes CASSPTGGTNYG. The whole CDR3 sequence reads CASSPTGGTNYGYTF.

About this clone: The read ends 3 residues shy of where the CDR3 ends; the end is completed using the germline J gene. The chain combines TRBV20-1 with TRBJ2-2; 7 bases are a match to TRBD2. Germline V gene sequence: CDR1 DFQATT, CDR2 SNEGSKA (reference sequence). V lost 2 bases and J lost 5; bases outside the gene matches: 8. The CDR3 spans 15 residues. Here the CDR3 reads CSARRGGEGTGELFF. Partial CDR3 DNA: TGCAGTGCTAGAAGGGGAGGGGAGGGGACCGGGGAG.

This CDR3 reads CASSVGSGRGDTQYF. Partial CDR3 DNA: TGTGCCAGCAGTGTTGGTAGCGGGAGGGGGGATACG. The chain recombines TRBV2 with TRBJ2-3; 11 nucleotides match TRBD2. The read falls 3 residues short of the CDR3 end, and the missing part is taken from the germline J gene. Looked up from germline, CDR1 is SNHLY and CDR2 is FYNNEI. The CDR3 runs 15 residues. The trim removed 4 bases at V and 6 bases at J, leaving 6 bases unmatched.

Points on this clone: The CDR3 is cut off 3 residues early in the read; its end comes from the germline J gene. The chain couples TRBV6-2 or TRBV6-3 to TRBJ2-4; weak D call: TRBD1 (5 bases). Per the germline V gene, CDR1 is MNHEY and CDR2 is SVGEGT. The CDR3 has 12 amino acids. The covered CDR3 bases are TGTGCCAGCAGAGACAGACGAAATGGT. Translation: CASRDRRNG. The CDR3 in full is CASRDRRNGQYF.

Note on this clone: Coverage ceases 3 residues before the CDR3 finishes, and the germline J gene fills in the end. The genes are TRBV19 and TRBJ1-2; D may be TRBD1 (5 bases). Trimming pared 4 bases from V and 4 bases from J, leaving 16 bases between. The CDR3 consists of 15 residues. Germline V CDR1 and CDR2: LNHDA, SQIVND (reference sequence). CDR3 amino acids: CASSTGPGLAYGYTF. The CDR3 bases that were read are TGTGCCAGTAGTACAGGCCCGGGACTGGCCTATGGC.

Remarks on this clone: The CDR3 end falls 3 residues outside the read, so it is completed with the germline J gene. The chain uses TRBV28 and TRBJ2-7, with no clear D. The V and J ends lost 5 bases and 2 bases respectively, with 10 bases between them. This CDR3 has 13 residues. Germline CDR1 reads MDHEN; CDR2 reads SYDVKM. The CDR3 region is CASSPYRAYEQYF. The CDR3 DNA, read in part, is TGTGCCAGCAGTCCCTATCGGGCCTACGAG.

A remark on this clone: The CDR3 end lies 3 residues beyond the end of the read and is filled in from the germline J gene. This chain joins TRBV6-4 and TRBJ2-5; the D gene is possibly TRBD1 (7 bases). The CDR3 consists of 16 residues. Trimming cost V 3 bases and J 5 bases, with 19 bases left between them. Germline V lookup: CDR1 MRHNA, CDR2 SNTAGT. The DNA read from the CDR3 is TGTGCCAGCAGTGAGTCAGGGGGGCCCACCCGGGAGACC. It codes for CASSESGGPTRET. The full CDR3 protein reads CASSESGGPTRETQYF.

For this clone: The CDR3 end falls 3 residues outside the read, so it is completed with the germline J gene. V is TRBV7-9 and J is TRBJ2-5; a possible D gene is TRBD2 (5 bases). Trimming pared 5 bases from V and 5 bases from J, leaving 15 bases between. CDR1 and CDR2 (germline): SEHNR, FQNEAQ (reference sequence). The CDR3 loop spans 14 amino acids. The CDR3 protein is CASSTVRGTETQYF. Incomplete CDR3 DNA: TGTGCCAGCAGCACCGTCCGGGGTACGGAGACC. The full variable domain, completed using reference TRBV7-9 and TRBJ2-5, is DTGVSQNPRHKITKRGQNVTFRCDPISEHNRLYWYRQTLGQGPEFLTYFQNEAQLEKSRLLSDRFSAERPKGSFSTLEIQRTEQGDSAMYLCASSTVRGTETQYFGPGTRLLVL.

In regard to this clone: The read is 3 residues too short to cover the CDR3 end, so that end is filled in from the germline J gene. This rearrangement joins TRBV11-1 to TRBJ1-2; D gene ambiguous. The V gene's germline CDR1 is SGHAT and CDR2 FQDESV (reference sequence). The CDR3 is 13 residues long. CDR3 DNA, as far as it was read: TGTGCCAGCAGCTTAGCGCTAGGCGACGGC. Translating gives CASSLALGDG. The entire CDR3 protein reads CASSLALGDGYTF.

As to this clone: An end of the junction differs from the germline gene, which may be a read error. The observed sequence ends 3 residues before the CDR3 terminus, with the missing tail filled in from the germline J gene. The identical CDR3 is also encoded by other nucleotide sequences in the sample. The genes are TRBV7-9 and TRBJ2-7, with D perhaps matching TRBD1 (6 bases). Germline V gene data show CDR1 as SEHNR and CDR2 as FQNEAQ (reference sequence). The CDR3 consists of 15 residues. The sequenced CDR3 bases are TGTGCCAGCAGTTTAGATTGGACAGATGCCTACGAG. This translates into CASSLDWTDAYE. The complete CDR3 protein is CASSLDWTDAYEQYF.

To note about this clone: The CDR3 goes on 3 residues after the read ends, and that part is filled in from the germline J gene. The V and J genes are TRBV19 and TRBJ2-7; D uncertain. Germline CDR1 reads LNHDA; CDR2 reads SQIVND (reference sequence). Trimming pared 5 bases from V and 3 bases from J, leaving 11 bases between. CDR3 length equals 13 residues. CDR3 DNA (partial): TGTGCCAGTAGTCAGGCCAGAGGCTACGAG. Amino acid sequence: CASSQARGYE. In full, the CDR3 reads CASSQARGYEQYF.

A remark on this clone: The CDR3 goes on 3 residues after the read ends, and that part is filled in from the germline J gene. The V and J genes are TRBV18 and TRBJ1-5, with TRBD1 as a possible D gene (5 bases). Germline values: CDR1 KGHSH, CDR2 LQKENI. This CDR3 contains 15 residues. Trimming pared 3 bases from V and 3 bases from J, leaving 12 bases between. Incomplete CDR3 DNA: TGTGCCAGCTCACCGCCCGGGGGGGTCAATCAGCCC. The encoded protein is CASSPPGGVNQP. The CDR3 in full is CASSPPGGVNQPQHF.

Notes on this clone: The CDR3 extends 3 residues past the end of the read, so its final part is completed from the germline J gene. The J gene is TRBJ1-5, the V gene TRBV5-1; weak D call: TRBD1 (6 bases). This CDR3 spans 15 amino acids. Trimming pared 4 bases from V and 6 bases from J, leaving 17 bases between. The germline gives CDR1 SGHRS, CDR2 YFSETQ. CDR3 residues: CASSPGQSAVQPQHF. CDR3 DNA (partial): TGCGCCAGCAGCCCCGGACAGTCGGCTGTTCAGCCC.

Points on this clone: The observed sequence ends 3 residues before the CDR3 terminus, with the missing tail filled in from the germline J gene. The genes are TRBV7-6 and TRBJ1-4; 10 bases align to TRBD1. The germline V gene has CDR1 SGHVS and CDR2 FNYEAQ. The CDR3 covers 17 residues. With 5 bases clipped from V and 3 bases from J, the junction kept 9 bases outside the gene matches. The CDR3 bases that were read are TGTGCCAGCAGCCCTCGACAGGGGGCATTGGCTAATGAAAAA. Translating it yields CASSPRQGALANEK. The complete CDR3 reads CASSPRQGALANEKLFF.

Of note for this clone: The read is 3 residues too short to cover the CDR3 end, so that end is filled in from the germline J gene. The V call is TRBV11-2, the J call TRBJ2-5, with 7 bases that match TRBD2. Germline V lookup: CDR1 SGHAT, CDR2 FQNNGV. Trimming at V came to 2 bases and at J to 5 bases, leaving 8 bases not matched to a gene. The CDR3 extends over 15 amino acids. The CDR3 sequence: CASSLLAGEGETQYF. CDR3 bases read: TGTGCCAGCAGCTTATTGGCGGGAGAGGGTGAGACC. Looking up the rest from reference TRBV11-2 and TRBJ2-5 gives the full variable domain: EAGVAQSPRYKIIEKRQSVAFWCNPISGHATLYWYQQILGQGPKLLIQFQNNGVVDDSQLPKDRFSAERLKGVDSTLKIQPAKLEDSAVYLCASSLLAGEGETQYFGPGTRLLVL.